The text below deals with one TCR beta chain. As yet, its antigen is unknown. The data belong to a study of identifying expanded T cells in peripheral blood. No infections or other immune events were documented during collection. General observations from the study: Clone count variance between roughly 2-week samples rose with total template count. Over approximately two and four weeks, about 15 and 19 clones changed, versus around 1.1 between replicates.

The protocol was immunoSEQ multiplex PCR, while the TCRdb copy is restricted to in-frame clones and leaves out a portion. The data show about 81,000 clones, around 84% seen once. The CDR3 spans 15 residues. V lost 4 bases and J lost 6; bases outside the gene matches: 7. CDR1 is SGHTA and CDR2 is FQGTGA in the germline V gene. The sequenced material came from blood. This sequence originates from a person between 18 and 70 years old in good health. The J gene is TRBJ2-1, the V gene TRBV7-3; 9 bases are shared with TRBD2. CDR3 DNA: TGTGCCAGCAGCTCGGGACTAGCAACCCCCAATGAGCAGTTCTTC. Protein product: CASSSGLATPNEQFF.